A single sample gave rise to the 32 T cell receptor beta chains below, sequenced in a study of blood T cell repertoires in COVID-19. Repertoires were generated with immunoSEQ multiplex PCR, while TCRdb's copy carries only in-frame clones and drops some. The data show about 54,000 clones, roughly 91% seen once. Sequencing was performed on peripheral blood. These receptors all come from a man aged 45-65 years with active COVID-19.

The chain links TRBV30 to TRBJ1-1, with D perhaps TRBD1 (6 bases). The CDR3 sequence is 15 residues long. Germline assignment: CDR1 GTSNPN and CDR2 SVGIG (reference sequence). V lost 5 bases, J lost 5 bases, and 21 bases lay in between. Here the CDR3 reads CAWEGHAGERTEAFF. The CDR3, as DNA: TGTGCCTGGGAGGGGCACGCAGGGGAACGGACTGAAGCTTTCTTT.

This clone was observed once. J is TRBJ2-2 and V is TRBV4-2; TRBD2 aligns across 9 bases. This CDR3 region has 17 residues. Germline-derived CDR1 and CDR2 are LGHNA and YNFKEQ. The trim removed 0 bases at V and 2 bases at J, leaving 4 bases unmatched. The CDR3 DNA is TGTGCCAGCAGCCAAGATTCTAGCGGGGCAAACACCGGGGAGCTGTTTTTT. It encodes CASSQDSSGANTGELFF.

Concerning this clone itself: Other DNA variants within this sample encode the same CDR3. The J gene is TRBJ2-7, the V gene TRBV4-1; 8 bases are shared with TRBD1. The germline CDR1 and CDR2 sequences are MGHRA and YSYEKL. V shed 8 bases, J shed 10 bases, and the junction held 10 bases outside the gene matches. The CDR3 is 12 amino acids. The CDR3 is CASWGTGGEQYF. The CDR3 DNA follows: TGCGCCAGCTGGGGGACAGGTGGCGAACAGTACTTC.

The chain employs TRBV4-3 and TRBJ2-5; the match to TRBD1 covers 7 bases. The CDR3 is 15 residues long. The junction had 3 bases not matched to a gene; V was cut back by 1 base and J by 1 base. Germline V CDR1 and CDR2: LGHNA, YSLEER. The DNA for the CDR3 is TGCGCCAGCAGCCAAGTGACAGGGACCCAAGAGACCCAGTACTTC. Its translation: CASSQVTGTQETQYF.

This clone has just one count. CDR3 coding DNA: TGCGCCAGCAGCCGTTGGACAGGGGGCGGCACAGATACGCAGTATTTT. Translating it yields CASSRWTGGGTDTQYF. The chain couples TRBV4-3 to TRBJ2-3; 11 bases align to TRBD1. The germline V gene has CDR1 LGHNA and CDR2 YSLEER. The CDR3 loop spans 16 amino acids. Trimming cost V 4 bases and J 1 base; bases outside gene matches: 4.

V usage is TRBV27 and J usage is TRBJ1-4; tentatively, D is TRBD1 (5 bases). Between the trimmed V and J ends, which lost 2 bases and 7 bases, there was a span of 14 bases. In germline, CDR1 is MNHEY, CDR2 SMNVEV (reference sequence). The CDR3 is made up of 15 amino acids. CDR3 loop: CASSLNGGRGEKLFF. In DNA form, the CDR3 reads TGTGCCAGCAGTTTAAACGGGGGGAGGGGTGAAAAACTGTTTTTT.

The CDR3 coding sequence is TGCGCCAGCAGCGACGGGGTTGCAATGAACACTGAAGCTTTCTTT. It is translated as CASSDGVAMNTEAFF. The chain links TRBV10-2 to TRBJ1-1; D remains unclear. CDR3 length: 15 amino acids. The germline CDR1 and CDR2 sequences are WSHSY and SAAADI. Trimming cost V 6 bases and J 0 bases, with 14 bases left between them.

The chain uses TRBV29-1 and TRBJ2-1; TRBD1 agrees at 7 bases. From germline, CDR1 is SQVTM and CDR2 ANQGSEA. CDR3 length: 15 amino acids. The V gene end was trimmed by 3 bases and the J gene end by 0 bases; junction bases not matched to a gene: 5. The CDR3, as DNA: TGCAGCGTTGACCTCGGGACAGACTCCTACAATGAGCAGTTCTTC. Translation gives CSVDLGTDSYNEQFF.

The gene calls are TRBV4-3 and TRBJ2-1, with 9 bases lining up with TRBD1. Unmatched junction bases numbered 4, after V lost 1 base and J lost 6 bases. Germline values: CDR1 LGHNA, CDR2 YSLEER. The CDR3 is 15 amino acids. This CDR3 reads CASSQGQGGSNEQFF. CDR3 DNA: TGCGCCAGCAGCCAAGGACAGGGGGGCAGCAATGAGCAGTTCTTC.

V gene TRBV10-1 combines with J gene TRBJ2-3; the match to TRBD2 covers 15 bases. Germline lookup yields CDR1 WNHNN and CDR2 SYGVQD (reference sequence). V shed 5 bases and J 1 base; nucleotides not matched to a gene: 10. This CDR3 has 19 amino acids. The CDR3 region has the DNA TGCGCCAGCAGTAGGGGACTAGCGGGGGGTGATCGGGGCACAGATACGCAGTATTTT. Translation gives CASSRGLAGGDRGTDTQYF.

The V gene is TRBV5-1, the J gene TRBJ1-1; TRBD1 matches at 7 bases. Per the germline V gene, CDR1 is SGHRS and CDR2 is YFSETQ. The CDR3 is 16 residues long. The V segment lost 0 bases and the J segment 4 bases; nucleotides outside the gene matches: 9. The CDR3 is CASSLGGGDRSTEAFF. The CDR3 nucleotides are TGCGCCAGCAGCTTGGGAGGGGGCGATCGGAGCACTGAAGCTTTCTTT. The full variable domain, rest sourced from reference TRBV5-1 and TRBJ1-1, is KAGVTQTPRYLIKTRGQQVTLSCSPISGHRSVSWYQQTPGQGLQFLFEYFSETQRNKGNFPGRFSGRQFSNSRSEMNVSTLELGDSALYLCASSLGGGDRSTEAFFGQGTRLTVV.

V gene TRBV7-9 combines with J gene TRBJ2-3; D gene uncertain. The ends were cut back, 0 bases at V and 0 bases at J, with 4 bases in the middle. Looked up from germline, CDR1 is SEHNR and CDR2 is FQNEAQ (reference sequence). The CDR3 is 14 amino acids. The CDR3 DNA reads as TGTGCCAGCAGCTTAGCTCAGAGCACAGATACGCAGTATTTT. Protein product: CASSLAQSTDTQYF.

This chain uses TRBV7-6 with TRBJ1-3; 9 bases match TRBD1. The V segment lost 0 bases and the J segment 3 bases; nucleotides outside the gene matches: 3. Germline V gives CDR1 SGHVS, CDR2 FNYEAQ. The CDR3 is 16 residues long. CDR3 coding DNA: TGTGCCAGCAGCTTAGCTGACAGGGGGGATGGAAACACCATATATTTT. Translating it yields CASSLADRGDGNTIYF.

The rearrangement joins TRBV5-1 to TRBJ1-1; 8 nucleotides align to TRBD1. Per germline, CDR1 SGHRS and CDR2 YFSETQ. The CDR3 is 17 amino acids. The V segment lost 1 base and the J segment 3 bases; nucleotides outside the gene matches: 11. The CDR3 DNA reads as TGCGCCAGCAGCTTGTCTTCAGGGGGCAGGTGGGACACTGAAGCTTTCTTT. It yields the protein CASSLSSGGRWDTEAFF.

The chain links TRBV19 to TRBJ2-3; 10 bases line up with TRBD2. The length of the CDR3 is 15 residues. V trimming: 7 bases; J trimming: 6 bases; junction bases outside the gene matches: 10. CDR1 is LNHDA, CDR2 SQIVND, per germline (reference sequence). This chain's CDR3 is CASKLAGVGSDTQYF. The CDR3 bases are TGTGCCAGTAAGCTAGCGGGAGTAGGTTCCGATACGCAGTATTTT.

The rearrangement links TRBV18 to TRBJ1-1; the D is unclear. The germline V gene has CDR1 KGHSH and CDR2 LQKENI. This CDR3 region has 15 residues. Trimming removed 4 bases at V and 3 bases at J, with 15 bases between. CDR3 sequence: CASSRTGIAYTEAFF. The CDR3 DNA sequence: TGTGCCAGCTCACGTACGGGGATTGCCTACACTGAAGCTTTCTTT.

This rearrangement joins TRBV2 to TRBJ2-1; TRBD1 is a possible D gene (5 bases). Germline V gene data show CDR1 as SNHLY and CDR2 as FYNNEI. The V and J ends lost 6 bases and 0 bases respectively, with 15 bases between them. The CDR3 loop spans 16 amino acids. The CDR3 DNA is TGTGCCAGCAGGGGGCTTGACGTCAGCTCCTACAATGAGCAGTTCTTC. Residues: CASRGLDVSSYNEQFF.

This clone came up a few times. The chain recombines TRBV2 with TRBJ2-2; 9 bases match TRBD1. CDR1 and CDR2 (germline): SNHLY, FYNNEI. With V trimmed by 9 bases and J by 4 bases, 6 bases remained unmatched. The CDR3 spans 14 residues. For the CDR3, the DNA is TGTGCCAGTAAACGACAGGGGGGCACCGGGGAGCTGTTTTTT. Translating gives CASKRQGGTGELFF. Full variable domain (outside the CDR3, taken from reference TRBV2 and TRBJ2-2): EPEVTQTPSHQVTQMGQEVILRCVPISNHLYFYWYRQILGQKVEFLVSFYNNEISEKSEIFDDQFSVERPDGSNFTLKIRSTKLEDSAMYFCASKRQGGTGELFFGEGSRLTVL.

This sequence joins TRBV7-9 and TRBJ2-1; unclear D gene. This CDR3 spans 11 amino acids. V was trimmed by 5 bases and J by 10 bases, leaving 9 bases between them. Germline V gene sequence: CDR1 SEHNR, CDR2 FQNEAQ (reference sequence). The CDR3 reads CASSPLREQFF. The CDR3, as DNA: TGTGCCAGCAGCCCACTGCGGGAGCAGTTCTTC.

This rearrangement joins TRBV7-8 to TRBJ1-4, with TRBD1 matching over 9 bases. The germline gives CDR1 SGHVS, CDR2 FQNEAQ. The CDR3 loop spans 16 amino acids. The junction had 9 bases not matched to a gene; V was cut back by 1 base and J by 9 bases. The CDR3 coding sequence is TGTGCCAGCAGCTTAGTGGGGGGACAGGGTTATCAAAAACTGTTTTTT. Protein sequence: CASSLVGGQGYQKLFF.

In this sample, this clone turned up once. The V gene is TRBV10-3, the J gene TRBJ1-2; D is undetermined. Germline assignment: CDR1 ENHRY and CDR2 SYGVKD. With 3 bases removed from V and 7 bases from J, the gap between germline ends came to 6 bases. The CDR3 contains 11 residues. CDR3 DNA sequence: TGTGCCATCAGTGACGGGGTTGGCTACACCTTC. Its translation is CAISDGVGYTF.

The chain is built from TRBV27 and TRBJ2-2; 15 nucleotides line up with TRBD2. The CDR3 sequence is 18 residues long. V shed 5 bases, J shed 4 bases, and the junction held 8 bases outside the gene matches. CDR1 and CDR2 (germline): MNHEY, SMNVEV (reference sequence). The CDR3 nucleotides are TGTGCCAGCAGTACCCCCGGACTAGCGGGAGGGCCCACCGGGGAGCTGTTTTTT. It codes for CASSTPGLAGGPTGELFF.

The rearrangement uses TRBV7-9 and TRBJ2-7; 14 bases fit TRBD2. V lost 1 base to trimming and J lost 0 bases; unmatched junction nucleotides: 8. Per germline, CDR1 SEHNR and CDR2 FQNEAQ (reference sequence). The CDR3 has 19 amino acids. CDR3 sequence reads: CASSLVYGTSGSSSYEQYF. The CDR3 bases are TGTGCCAGCAGCTTAGTTTACGGGACTAGCGGGAGTTCCTCCTACGAGCAGTACTTC. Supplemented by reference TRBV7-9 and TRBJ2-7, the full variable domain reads DTGVSQNPRHKITKRGQNVTFRCDPISEHNRLYWYRQTLGQGPEFLTYFQNEAQLEKSRLLSDRFSAERPKGSFSTLEIQRTEQGDSAMYLCASSLVYGTSGSSSYEQYFGPGTRLTVT.

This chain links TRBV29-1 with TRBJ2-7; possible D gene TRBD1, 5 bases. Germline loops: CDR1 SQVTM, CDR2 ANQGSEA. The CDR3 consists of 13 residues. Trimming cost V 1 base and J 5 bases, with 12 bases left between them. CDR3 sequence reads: CSVEGVGVHEQYF. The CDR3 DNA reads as TGCAGCGTTGAAGGTGTAGGGGTCCACGAGCAGTACTTC.

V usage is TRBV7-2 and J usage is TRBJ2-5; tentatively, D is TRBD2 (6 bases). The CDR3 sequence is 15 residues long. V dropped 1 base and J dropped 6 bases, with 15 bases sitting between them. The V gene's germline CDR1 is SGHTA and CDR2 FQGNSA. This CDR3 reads CASSLGGGAGKTQYF. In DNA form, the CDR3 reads TGTGCCAGCAGCTTAGGAGGCGGGGCCGGAAAGACCCAGTACTTC.

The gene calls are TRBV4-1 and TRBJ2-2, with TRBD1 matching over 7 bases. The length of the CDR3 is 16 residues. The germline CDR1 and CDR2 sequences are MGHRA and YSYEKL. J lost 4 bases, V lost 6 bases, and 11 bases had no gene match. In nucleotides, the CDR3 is TGCGCCAGCAGTCAACCGGGGCAGGGGGTCACCGGGGAGCTGTTTTTT. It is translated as CASSQPGQGVTGELFF.

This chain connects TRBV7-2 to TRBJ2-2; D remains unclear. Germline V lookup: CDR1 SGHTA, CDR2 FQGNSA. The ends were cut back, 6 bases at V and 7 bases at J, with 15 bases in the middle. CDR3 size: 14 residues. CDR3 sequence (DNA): TGTGCCAGCAGTCCTAGACTGGTGGGCGGGGAGCTGTTTTTT. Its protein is CASSPRLVGGELFF.

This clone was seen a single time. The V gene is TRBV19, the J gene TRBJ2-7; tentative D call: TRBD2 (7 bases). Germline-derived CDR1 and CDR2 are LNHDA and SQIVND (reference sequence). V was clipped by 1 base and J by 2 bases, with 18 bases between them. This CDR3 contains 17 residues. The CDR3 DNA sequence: TGTGCCAGTAGTATAGGGGGGCCCGGGACTACCCCCTACGAGCAGTACTTC. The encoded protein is CASSIGGPGTTPYEQYF.

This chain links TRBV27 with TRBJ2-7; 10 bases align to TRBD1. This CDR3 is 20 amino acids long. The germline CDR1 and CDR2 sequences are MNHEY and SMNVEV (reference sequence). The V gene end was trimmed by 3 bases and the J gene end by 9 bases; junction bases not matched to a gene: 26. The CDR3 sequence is CASSFSYSAISPGQGTVQYF. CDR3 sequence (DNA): TGTGCCAGCAGTTTCAGTTATTCCGCCATATCACCGGGACAGGGGACTGTGCAGTACTTC.

The CDR3 is CSASEWDRGSGTDTQYF. CDR3 sequence (DNA): TGCAGTGCTAGTGAGTGGGACAGGGGATCGGGCACAGATACGCAGTATTTT. This sequence joins TRBV20-1 and TRBJ2-3; TRBD1 aligns across 10 bases. This CDR3 region has 17 residues. The ends lost 3 bases at V and 1 base at J; junction bases unmatched: 10. Germline CDR1 DFQATT, CDR2 SNEGSKA (reference sequence).

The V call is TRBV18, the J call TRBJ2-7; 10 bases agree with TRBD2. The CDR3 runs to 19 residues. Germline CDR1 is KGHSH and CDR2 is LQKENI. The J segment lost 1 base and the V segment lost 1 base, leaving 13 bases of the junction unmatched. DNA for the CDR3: TGTGCCAGCTCACCACGGGGACTACTAGCGGGATACGAATCCTACGAGCAGTACTTC. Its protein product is CASSPRGLLAGYESYEQYF.

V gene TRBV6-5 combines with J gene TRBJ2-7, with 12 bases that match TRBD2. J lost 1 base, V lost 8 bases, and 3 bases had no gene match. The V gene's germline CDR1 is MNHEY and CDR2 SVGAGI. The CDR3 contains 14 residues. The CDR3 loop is CASSSGRVSYEQYF. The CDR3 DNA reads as TGTGCCAGCTCTAGCGGGAGGGTTTCCTACGAGCAGTACTTC.